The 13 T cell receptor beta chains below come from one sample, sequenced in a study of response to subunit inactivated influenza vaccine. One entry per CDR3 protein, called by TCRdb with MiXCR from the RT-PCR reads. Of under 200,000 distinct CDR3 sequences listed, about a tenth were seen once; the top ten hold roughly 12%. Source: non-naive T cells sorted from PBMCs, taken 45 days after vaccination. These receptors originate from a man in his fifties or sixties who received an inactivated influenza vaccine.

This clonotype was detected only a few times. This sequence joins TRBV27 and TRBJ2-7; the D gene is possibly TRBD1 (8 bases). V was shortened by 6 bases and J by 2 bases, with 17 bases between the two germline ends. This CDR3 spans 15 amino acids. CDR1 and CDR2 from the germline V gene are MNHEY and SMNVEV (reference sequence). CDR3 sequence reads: CASSLPTGGAYEQYF. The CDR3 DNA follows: TGTGCCAGCAGCCTCCCCACAGGGGGGGCCTACGAGCAGTACTTC.

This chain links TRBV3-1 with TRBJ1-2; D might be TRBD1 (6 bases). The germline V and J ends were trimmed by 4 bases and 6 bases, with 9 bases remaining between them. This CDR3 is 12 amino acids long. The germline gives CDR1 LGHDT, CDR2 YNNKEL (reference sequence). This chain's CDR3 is CASSRGTNGYTF. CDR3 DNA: TGTGCCAGCAGCCGTGGGACAAATGGCTACACCTTC.

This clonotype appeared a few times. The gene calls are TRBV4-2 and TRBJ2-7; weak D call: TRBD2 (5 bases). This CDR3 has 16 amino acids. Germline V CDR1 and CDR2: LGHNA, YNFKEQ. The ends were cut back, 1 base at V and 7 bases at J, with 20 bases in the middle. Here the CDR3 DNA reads TGTGCCAGCAGCCAAGCCCTTTCGGGAAAGAGGAGTGAGCAGTACTTC. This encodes CASSQALSGKRSEQYF.

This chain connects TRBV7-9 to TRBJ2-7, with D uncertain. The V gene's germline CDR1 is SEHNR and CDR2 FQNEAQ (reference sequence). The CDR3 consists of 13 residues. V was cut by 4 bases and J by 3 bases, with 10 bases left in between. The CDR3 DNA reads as TGTGCCAGCAGCTCTAAGACGGGCTACGAGCAGTACTTC. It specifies CASSSKTGYEQYF.

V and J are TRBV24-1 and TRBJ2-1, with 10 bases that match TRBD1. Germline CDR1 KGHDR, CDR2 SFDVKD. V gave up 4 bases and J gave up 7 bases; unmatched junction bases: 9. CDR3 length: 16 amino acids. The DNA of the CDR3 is TGTGCCACCAGTGACACAGGGACAGGGGCCGGGAATGAGCAGTTCTTC. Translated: CATSDTGTGAGNEQFF.

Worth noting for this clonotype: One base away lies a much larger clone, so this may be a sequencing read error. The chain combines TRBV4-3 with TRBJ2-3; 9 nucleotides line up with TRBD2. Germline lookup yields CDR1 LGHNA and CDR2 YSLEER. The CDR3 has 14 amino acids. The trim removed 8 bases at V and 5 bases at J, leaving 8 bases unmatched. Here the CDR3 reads CASCRGRAKDTQYF. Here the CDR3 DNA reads TGCGCCAGCTGCCGCGGGAGGGCCAAAGATACGCAGTATTTT.

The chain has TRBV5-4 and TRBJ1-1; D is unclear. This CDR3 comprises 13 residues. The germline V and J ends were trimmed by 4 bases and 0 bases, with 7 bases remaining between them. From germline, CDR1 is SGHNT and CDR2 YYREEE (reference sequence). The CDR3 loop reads CASSTNLNTEAFF. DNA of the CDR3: TGTGCCAGCAGCACTAACTTGAACACTGAAGCTTTCTTT. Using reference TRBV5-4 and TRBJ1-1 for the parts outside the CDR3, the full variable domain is ETGVTQSPTHLIKTRGQQVTLRCSSQSGHNTVSWYQQALGQGPQFIFQYYREEENGRGNFPPRFSGLQFPNYSSELNVNALELDDSALYLCASSTNLNTEAFFGQGTRLTVV.

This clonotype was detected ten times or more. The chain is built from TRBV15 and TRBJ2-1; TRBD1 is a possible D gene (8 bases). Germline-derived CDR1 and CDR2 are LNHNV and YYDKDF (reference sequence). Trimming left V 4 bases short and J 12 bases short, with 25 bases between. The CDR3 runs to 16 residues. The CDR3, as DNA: TGTGCCACCAGCACGACAAATACCTACAGGGGGGGAACGCAGTTCTTC. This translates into CATSTTNTYRGGTQFF.

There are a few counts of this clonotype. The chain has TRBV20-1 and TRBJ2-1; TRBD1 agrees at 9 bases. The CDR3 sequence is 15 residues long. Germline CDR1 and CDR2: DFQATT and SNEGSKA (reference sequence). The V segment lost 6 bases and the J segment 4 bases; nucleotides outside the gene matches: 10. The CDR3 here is CSARPRDRAYNEQFF. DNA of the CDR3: TGCAGTGCCCGTCCCCGGGACAGGGCATACAATGAGCAGTTCTTC.

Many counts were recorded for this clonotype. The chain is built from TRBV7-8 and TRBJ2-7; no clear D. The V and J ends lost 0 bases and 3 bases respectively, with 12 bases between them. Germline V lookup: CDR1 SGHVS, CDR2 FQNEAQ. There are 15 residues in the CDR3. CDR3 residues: CASSLALVPVYEQYF. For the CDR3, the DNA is TGTGCCAGCAGCTTAGCGCTTGTCCCAGTCTACGAGCAGTACTTC.

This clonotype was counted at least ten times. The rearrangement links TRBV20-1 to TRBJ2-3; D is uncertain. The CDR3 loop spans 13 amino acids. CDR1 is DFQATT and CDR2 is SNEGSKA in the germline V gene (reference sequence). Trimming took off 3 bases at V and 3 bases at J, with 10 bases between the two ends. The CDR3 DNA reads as TGCAGTGCTAGGGAGCCCGGGACAGATACGCAGTATTTT. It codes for CSAREPGTDTQYF.

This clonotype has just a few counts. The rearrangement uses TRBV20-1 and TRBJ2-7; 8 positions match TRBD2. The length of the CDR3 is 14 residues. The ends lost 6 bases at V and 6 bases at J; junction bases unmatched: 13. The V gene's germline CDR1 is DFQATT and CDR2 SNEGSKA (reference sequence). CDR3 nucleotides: TGCAGTGCAAACCGTGGGCCCAGCGGGGGCGAGCAGTACTTC. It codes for CSANRGPSGGEQYF.

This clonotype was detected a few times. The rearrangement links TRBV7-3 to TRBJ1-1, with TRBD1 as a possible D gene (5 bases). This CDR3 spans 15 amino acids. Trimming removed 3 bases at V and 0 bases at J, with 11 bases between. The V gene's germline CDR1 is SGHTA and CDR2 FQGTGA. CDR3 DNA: TGTGCCAGCAGCTTCGACGTGGGGGTGAACACTGAAGCTTTCTTT. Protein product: CASSFDVGVNTEAFF.